One sample yielded the 26 T cell receptor beta chains listed below, sequenced in a study of graft-versus-host responses after intestinal transplantation. Sequenced by immunoSEQ multiplex PCR; TCRdb stores in-frame clones only, minus some. The sample shows tens of thousands of clones, just under 95% of them seen only once. These receptors are not linked to any known antigen. Sequenced material: unstimulated CD8+ T cells sorted from spleen or lymph node cells, taken before intestinal transplant. These receptors were taken from a human donor who received an intestinal transplant.

The CDR3 sequence: CASSHVDSSNQPQHF. CDR3 DNA sequence: TGTGCCAGCAGCCACGTGGACAGTAGCAATCAGCCCCAGCATTTT. The V gene is TRBV4-2, the J gene TRBJ1-5, with D tentatively TRBD1 (6 bases). V was shortened by 3 bases and J by 0 bases, with 9 bases between the two germline ends. Per germline, CDR1 LGHNA and CDR2 YNFKEQ. The CDR3 runs 15 residues.

The chain joins TRBV7-9 to TRBJ2-5; 12 positions agree with TRBD1. The CDR3 runs 17 residues. Germline CDR1 is SEHNR and CDR2 is FQNEAQ (reference sequence). J lost 3 bases, V lost 5 bases, and 10 bases had no gene match. In DNA, the CDR3 is TGTGCCAGCAGCCCCGGGACAGGGGGCGGGTTAAAAGAGACCCAGTACTTC. This encodes CASSPGTGGGLKETQYF.

The chain is built from TRBV5-6 and TRBJ1-2; the D is unclear. V lost 0 bases, J lost 7 bases, and 16 bases lay in between. The germline V gene has CDR1 SGHDT and CDR2 YYEEEE. This CDR3 has 15 residues. The CDR3: CASSLGPGGPSGYTF. Here the CDR3 DNA reads TGTGCCAGCAGCTTGGGCCCAGGAGGTCCAAGTGGCTACACCTTC.

The V and J genes are TRBV10-3 and TRBJ2-7; tentative D call: TRBD1 (6 bases). The ends were cut back, 6 bases at V and 2 bases at J, with 23 bases in the middle. Germline CDR1 reads ENHRY; CDR2 reads SYGVKD. The CDR3 is 17 amino acids. In nucleotides, the CDR3 is TGTGCCATCAGCGGAGGTACCATAGACAGGCCCACCTACGAGCAGTACTTC. It is translated as CAISGGTIDRPTYEQYF.

The chain employs TRBV27 and TRBJ2-3; no clear D gene. The germline V and J ends were trimmed by 8 bases and 2 bases, with 11 bases remaining between them. Per the germline V gene, CDR1 is MNHEY and CDR2 is SMNVEV (reference sequence). This CDR3 region has 13 residues. CDR3 sequence reads: CASSDLYTDTQYF. The DNA for the CDR3 is TGTGCCAGCTCAGATCTGTACACAGATACGCAGTATTTT.

The J gene is TRBJ2-3, the V gene TRBV5-1, with TRBD1 matching over 7 bases. With 1 base clipped from V and 2 bases from J, the junction kept 4 bases outside the gene matches. The CDR3 sequence is 15 residues long. Germline values: CDR1 SGHRS, CDR2 YFSETQ. The CDR3 coding sequence is TGCGCCAGCAGCTTGAGGGACAGATCCACAGATACGCAGTATTTT. This encodes CASSLRDRSTDTQYF.

Here the CDR3 DNA reads TGTGCCAGCAGCTCGGACGGGGTCGGCTACACCTTC. As protein: CASSSDGVGYTF. The V and J genes are TRBV5-5 and TRBJ1-2; no clear D gene. The CDR3 sequence is 12 residues long. Trimming pared 3 bases from V and 8 bases from J, leaving 11 bases between. Germline values: CDR1 SGHKS, CDR2 YYEKEE (reference sequence).

The rearrangement links TRBV7-9 to TRBJ2-3, with 14 bases aligning to TRBD2. CDR1 is SEHNR and CDR2 is FQNEAQ in the germline V gene (reference sequence). This CDR3 is built from 16 residues. The V gene end was trimmed by 5 bases and the J gene end by 3 bases; junction bases not matched to a gene: 4. The chain's CDR3 is CASSPTSGGATDTQYF. The CDR3 DNA follows: TGTGCCAGCAGCCCGACTAGCGGGGGGGCGACAGATACGCAGTATTTT.

The chain couples TRBV27 to TRBJ2-6; TRBD1 might be the D (5 bases). The germline V gene encodes CDR1 MNHEY and CDR2 SMNVEV (reference sequence). Trimming took 6 bases from V and 5 from J, leaving 8 bases between them. CDR3 size: 13 residues. The CDR3 sequence is CASSLDRANVLTF. The CDR3, as DNA: TGTGCCAGCAGCCTGGACAGGGCCAACGTCCTGACTTTC.

This rearrangement joins TRBV19 to TRBJ1-1; D call uncertain. The CDR3 totals 15 residues. Trimming removed 1 base at V and 3 bases at J, with 12 bases between. Looked up from germline, CDR1 is LNHDA and CDR2 is SQIVND (reference sequence). This chain's CDR3 is CASSIAEGADTEAFF. For the CDR3, the DNA is TGTGCCAGTAGTATAGCTGAGGGCGCGGACACTGAAGCTTTCTTT. Full variable domain (missing parts from reference TRBV19 and TRBJ1-1): DGGITQSPKYLFRKEGQNVTLSCEQNLNHDAMYWYRQDPGQGLRLIYYSQIVNDFQKGDIAEGYSVSREKKESFPLTVTSAQKNPTAFYLCASSIAEGADTEAFFGQGTRLTVV.

V and J are TRBV4-1 and TRBJ2-1; 12 nucleotides match TRBD1. Germline CDR1 and CDR2: MGHRA and YSYEKL. J was trimmed by 8 bases and V by 1 base; bases with no gene match: 6. This CDR3 contains 16 residues. The CDR3 here is CASSQALGQGADEQFF. The CDR3 nucleotides are TGCGCCAGCAGCCAAGCCCTGGGACAGGGGGCCGATGAGCAGTTCTTC.

The chain joins TRBV30 to TRBJ2-6; D call uncertain. This CDR3 has 16 amino acids. Germline assignment: CDR1 GTSNPN and CDR2 SVGIG (reference sequence). V was cut by 0 bases and J by 0 bases, with 9 bases left in between. CDR3 nucleotide sequence: TGTGCCTGGAGTGTCCTACAGATCTCTGGGGCCAACGTCCTGACTTTC. Protein sequence: CAWSVLQISGANVLTF.

V usage is TRBV4-1 and J usage is TRBJ2-1; 13 bases fit TRBD2. Looked up from germline, CDR1 is MGHRA and CDR2 is YSYEKL. This CDR3 spans 15 amino acids. V lost 8 bases, J lost 1 base, and 2 bases stayed unmatched. The CDR3 here is CASRTSGSSYNEQFF. CDR3 bases: TGCGCCAGCCGGACTAGCGGGAGTTCCTACAATGAGCAGTTCTTC.

The chain recombines TRBV11-2 with TRBJ2-3; D might be TRBD2 (6 bases). Germline-derived CDR1 and CDR2 are SGHAT and FQNNGV. The CDR3 is made up of 18 amino acids. V lost 1 base to trimming and J lost 6 bases, with 23 bases between them. The CDR3 bases are TGTGCCAGCAGCTTAGGGGAGCACGTGGGGGGAAACAGGGATACGCAGTATTTT. Encoded protein: CASSLGEHVGGNRDTQYF.

This rearrangement joins TRBV6-1 to TRBJ2-3; D uncertain. V shed 8 bases and J shed 2 bases, with 11 bases lying between them. Germline V lookup: CDR1 MNHNS, CDR2 SASEGT. The CDR3 contains 13 residues. The CDR3: CASAKRDTDTQYF. The CDR3 coding sequence is TGTGCCAGCGCCAAGCGAGACACAGATACGCAGTATTTT.

This rearrangement joins TRBV27 to TRBJ2-1, with D perhaps matching TRBD2 (5 bases). The germline V gene encodes CDR1 MNHEY and CDR2 SMNVEV (reference sequence). The CDR3 is 13 amino acids. The V and J ends lost 5 bases and 6 bases respectively, with 11 bases between them. As DNA, the CDR3 is TGTGCCAGCAGTACTAGTCCCTCCAATGAGCAGTTCTTC. It specifies CASSTSPSNEQFF.

The chain recombines TRBV6-5 with TRBJ2-5; D unclear. The length of the CDR3 is 15 residues. The germline V gene encodes CDR1 MNHEY and CDR2 SVGAGI. V was shortened by 6 bases and J by 0 bases, with 14 bases between the two germline ends. CDR3 sequence: CASRPLAEDQETQYF. CDR3 coding DNA: TGTGCCAGCAGACCTCTGGCAGAAGACCAAGAGACCCAGTACTTC.

The chain joins TRBV6-1 to TRBJ2-1; 7 nucleotides agree with TRBD2. Unmatched junction bases numbered 10, after V lost 5 bases and J lost 6 bases. The length of the CDR3 is 15 residues. CDR1 and CDR2 (germline): MNHNS, SASEGT. This CDR3 is CASSLQRDRGNEQFF. DNA of the CDR3: TGTGCCAGCAGTCTACAGCGGGATCGGGGCAATGAGCAGTTCTTC.

Worth noting for this clone: Other nucleotide sequences in the sample specify the same CDR3. The chain joins TRBV19 to TRBJ1-2; TRBD1 might be the D (5 bases). Trimming cost V 5 bases and J 0 bases, with 10 bases left between them. There are 14 residues in the CDR3. Germline V lookup: CDR1 LNHDA, CDR2 SQIVND (reference sequence). The CDR3 coding sequence is TGTGCCAGTAGTCCGGGACTAGCTAACTATGGCTACACCTTC. It specifies CASSPGLANYGYTF.

Only one count was recorded for this clone. The same CDR3 arises from other DNA sequences in this sample as well. The J gene is TRBJ2-7, the V gene TRBV5-5; D is perhaps TRBD2 (6 bases). The germline V and J ends were trimmed by 0 bases and 0 bases, with 7 bases remaining between them. CDR1 is SGHKS, CDR2 YYEKEE, per germline (reference sequence). The CDR3 covers 14 residues. The CDR3 sequence: CASSLGGGSYEQYF. As DNA, the CDR3 is TGTGCCAGCAGCTTGGGGGGAGGCTCCTACGAGCAGTACTTC.

This chain's CDR3 is CASSGGDSAGYEKLFF. The CDR3 nucleotides are TGTGCCAGCAGCGGCGGGGACTCGGCGGGTTATGAAAAACTGTTTTTT. V and J are TRBV13 and TRBJ1-4; D might be TRBD1 (5 bases). Germline V lookup: CDR1 PRHDT, CDR2 FYEKMQ (reference sequence). The V end lost 5 bases, the J end lost 6 bases, and 19 bases lay between the germline ends. There are 16 residues in the CDR3.

This chain links TRBV5-1 with TRBJ2-3; perhaps TRBD1 as D (5 bases). This CDR3 is built from 15 residues. The germline V gene has CDR1 SGHRS and CDR2 YFSETQ. Deletions cut 0 bases from V and 6 bases from J, with 14 bases between. In DNA, the CDR3 is TGCGCCAGCAGCTTGGAGCAGGGATGGCCCGATACGCAGTATTTT. This translates into CASSLEQGWPDTQYF.

The V gene is TRBV4-1, the J gene TRBJ2-7; D may be TRBD1 (5 bases). Per germline, CDR1 MGHRA and CDR2 YSYEKL. The CDR3 extends over 14 amino acids. V was clipped by 3 bases and J by 0 bases, with 9 bases between them. CDR3 sequence: CASSQDTSSYEQYF. The CDR3 DNA reads TGCGCCAGCAGCCAGGACACCTCCTCCTACGAGCAGTACTTC.

The chain has TRBV30 and TRBJ1-1; TRBD1 matches 11 bases. The length of the CDR3 is 12 residues. V lost 6 bases and J lost 5; bases outside the gene matches: 2. Germline V CDR1 and CDR2: GTSNPN, SVGIG (reference sequence). CDR3 protein: CACGQGATEAFF. The CDR3 nucleotides are TGTGCCTGTGGACAGGGGGCTACTGAAGCTTTCTTT.

The CDR3 bases are TGTGCCAGCAGCCCGGGGGGTAGCGGGGGGCCCACAGATACGCAGTATTTT. Protein product: CASSPGGSGGPTDTQYF. The chain has TRBV4-2 and TRBJ2-3; TRBD2 matches at 10 bases. The CDR3 has 17 amino acids. The germline V gene has CDR1 LGHNA and CDR2 YNFKEQ. V lost 4 bases, J lost 2 bases, and 9 bases stayed unmatched.

A note on this clone: Other DNA sequences in the sample encode the same CDR3. The J gene is TRBJ2-7, the V gene TRBV6-5, with 11 bases lining up with TRBD1. CDR3 length equals 14 residues. Looked up from germline, CDR1 is MNHEY and CDR2 is SVGAGI. V trimming: 6 bases; J trimming: 2 bases; junction bases outside the gene matches: 3. Written as DNA, the CDR3 is TGTGCCAGCAGCCCGGGACAGGGGGCCTACGAGCAGTACTTC. Protein product: CASSPGQGAYEQYF.